The 30 T cell receptor beta chains presented below share a single source sample, sequenced in a study of a mutant IDH1 vaccine in newly diagnosed glioma. No cognate antigen is known for these TCRs. Time point in this sample: week 11, during vaccination. Vaccination used 300 ug of mutant IDH1 20-mer peptide per dose, with topical imiquimod. Method: immunoSEQ multiplex PCR; TCRdb's copy keeps in-frame clones and lacks some. The sample shows around 65,000 clones, 80% of them seen only once. Sequencing used PBMCs, obtained from a glioma patient whose treatment included an IDH1 peptide vaccine. The source of these receptors is a man in his fifties or sixties with glioma.

Here the CDR3 reads CASKPGGREGNSPLHF. The CDR3 coding sequence is TGTGCCTCCAAGCCGGGGGGCAGGGAAGGTAATTCACCCCTCCACTTT. The chain recombines TRBV2 with TRBJ1-6, with a weak D call TRBD1 (6 bases). The V gene lost 11 bases and the J gene lost 6 bases, with 23 bases spanning the gap. The CDR3 loop spans 16 amino acids. Germline V CDR1 and CDR2: SNHLY, FYNNEI.

This clone was detected only a few times. The chain links TRBV29-1 to TRBJ2-2; no reliable D call. Trimming cost V 3 bases and J 3 bases, with 8 bases left between them. Germline-derived CDR1 and CDR2 are SQVTM and ANQGSEA. The CDR3 consists of 13 residues. The CDR3, as DNA: TGCAGCGTTGAGGCTCAGGACACCGGGGAGCTGTTTTTT. It yields the protein CSVEAQDTGELFF.

V gene TRBV6-1 combines with J gene TRBJ1-5; a possible D gene is TRBD1 (6 bases). Trimming left V 7 bases short and J 7 bases short, with 17 bases between. CDR1 is MNHNS and CDR2 is SASEGT in the germline V gene. This CDR3 spans 14 amino acids. The CDR3: CASTGAGGSQPQHF. The CDR3 DNA is TGTGCCAGCACCGGTGCGGGGGGCAGCCAGCCCCAGCATTTT.

This CDR3 reads CASSLSGFGDQPQHF. The DNA for the CDR3 is TGCGCCAGCAGCTTGTCAGGTTTCGGCGATCAGCCCCAGCATTTT. The gene calls are TRBV5-1 and TRBJ1-5; D gene uncertain. V lost 1 base, J lost 5 bases, and 13 bases lay in between. CDR1 and CDR2 (germline): SGHRS, YFSETQ. This CDR3 is built from 15 residues.

This clone was counted once. CDR3 protein: CASSSSLHYGYTF. The CDR3 DNA sequence: TGTGCCAGCAGTTCCTCGCTGCACTATGGCTACACCTTC. J is TRBJ1-2 and V is TRBV6-5; D remains unclear. The V gene's germline CDR1 is MNHEY and CDR2 SVGAGI. V was clipped by 4 bases and J by 3 bases, with 9 bases between them. This CDR3 is built from 13 residues.

The chain uses TRBV7-9 and TRBJ2-7; 8 nucleotides agree with TRBD1. The junction had 6 bases not matched to a gene; V was cut back by 2 bases and J by 3 bases. Germline CDR1 and CDR2: SEHNR and FQNEAQ (reference sequence). The CDR3 runs 15 residues. The CDR3 DNA follows: TGTGCCAGCAGCTTACAGGGGGCGTACAACTACGAGCAGTACTTC. Protein: CASSLQGAYNYEQYF.

V and J are TRBV5-6 and TRBJ2-7, with a weak D call TRBD2 (6 bases). The CDR3 contains 12 residues. Trimming shortened V by 4 bases and J by 5 bases, and 10 bases separated the two germline ends. Germline loops: CDR1 SGHDT, CDR2 YYEEEE. CDR3 region: CASSHGSNEQYF. The CDR3 DNA reads as TGTGCCAGCAGCCACGGGAGTAACGAGCAGTACTTC.

The gene calls are TRBV30 and TRBJ1-2; perhaps TRBD1 as D (5 bases). The CDR3 covers 13 residues. V lost 2 bases and J lost 6, with 13 bases in between. CDR1 GTSNPN and CDR2 SVGIG come from the germline V gene (reference sequence). The CDR3, as DNA: TGTGCCTGGAGTCTCCAGGGTGGCGATGGCTACACCTTC. Its protein product is CAWSLQGGDGYTF.

In DNA, the CDR3 is TGTGCCAGCTCCGGGAGCTCCTACAATGAGCAGTTCTTC. Its protein is CASSGSSYNEQFF. This sequence joins TRBV2 and TRBJ2-1, with D possibly being TRBD2 (6 bases). Germline assignment: CDR1 SNHLY and CDR2 FYNNEI. CDR3 length: 13 amino acids. V was cut by 8 bases and J by 0 bases, with 8 bases left in between.

The CDR3 region has the DNA TGTGCCAGCAGTTATAAGGGGAACACTGAAGCTTTCTTT. This codes for CASSYKGNTEAFF. The chain is built from TRBV6-6 and TRBJ1-1; D remains ambiguous. CDR3 length: 13 residues. V was trimmed by 3 bases and J by 1 base, leaving 6 bases between them. Looked up from germline, CDR1 is MNHNY and CDR2 is SVGAGI (reference sequence).

In this sample, this clone turned up a few times. The chain carries TRBV7-9 and TRBJ2-7; D is perhaps TRBD2 (6 bases). CDR3 length equals 14 residues. In germline, CDR1 is SEHNR, CDR2 FQNEAQ (reference sequence). The V gene lost 10 bases and the J gene lost 0 bases, with 16 bases spanning the gap. CDR3 DNA sequence: TGTGCCACGAGCGGGCAGGGAAGCTCCTACGAGCAGTACTTC. This sequence encodes CATSGQGSSYEQYF.

The chain recombines TRBV2 with TRBJ1-1; TRBD1 matches 8 bases. CDR1 SNHLY and CDR2 FYNNEI come from the germline V gene. The CDR3 loop spans 16 amino acids. V dropped 0 bases and J dropped 1; count of bases not matched to a gene: 4. The chain's CDR3 is CASSEAAGTGNTEAFF. The CDR3 DNA is TGTGCCAGCAGTGAAGCGGCCGGGACAGGGAACACTGAAGCTTTCTTT.

The chain is built from TRBV5-1 and TRBJ2-3; 9 nucleotides match TRBD2. The J segment lost 2 bases and the V segment lost 0 bases, leaving 1 base of the junction unmatched. The CDR3 loop spans 15 amino acids. CDR1 SGHRS and CDR2 YFSETQ come from the germline V gene. The CDR3 sequence is CASSLVGLATDTQYF. The CDR3 region has the DNA TGCGCCAGCAGCTTGGTGGGACTAGCCACAGATACGCAGTATTTT.

V is TRBV7-2 and J is TRBJ2-2; possibly TRBD2 for D (7 bases). V lost 5 bases, J lost 7 bases, and 17 bases lay in between. This CDR3 spans 15 amino acids. Germline assignment: CDR1 SGHTA and CDR2 FQGNSA. CDR3 residues: CASSPQGRAGGELFF. As DNA, the CDR3 is TGTGCCAGCAGCCCCCAGGGGAGGGCCGGCGGGGAGCTGTTTTTT.

The chain recombines TRBV29-1 with TRBJ1-2; TRBD1 is a possible D gene (6 bases). CDR3 length: 14 residues. The germline V gene has CDR1 SQVTM and CDR2 ANQGSEA. V lost 6 bases and J lost 1, with 15 bases in between. CDR3 sequence reads: CSVGEGQFNYGYTF. The CDR3, as DNA: TGCAGCGTGGGAGAAGGACAGTTTAACTATGGCTACACCTTC.

In regard to this clone: One end of the junction does not line up with germline, which may come from a read error. The rearrangement joins TRBV6-1 to TRBJ1-2, with 7 bases identical to TRBD1. This CDR3 is 16 amino acids long. The germline gives CDR1 MNHNS, CDR2 SASEGT. The CDR3 loop reads CASTEHYRGRIYGYTF. The CDR3 nucleotides read TGTGCCAGCACTGAACACTACAGGGGAAGGATCTATGGCTACACCTTC.

This clone was seen only a few times. The rearrangement links TRBV18 to TRBJ2-2; no clear D. V was clipped by 1 base and J by 4 bases, with 10 bases between them. The germline V gene encodes CDR1 KGHSH and CDR2 LQKENI. The CDR3 is 15 residues long. CDR3 in DNA: TGTGCCAGCTCACCACAGGTTCATGGCACCGGGGAGCTGTTTTTT. Protein sequence: CASSPQVHGTGELFF.

A remark on this clone: Within the sample, other DNA sequences also encode this same CDR3. Here the CDR3 DNA reads TGTGCCAGCAGCTTAGTTGGGGAGACCCAGTACTTC. Translating it yields CASSLVGETQYF. The chain couples TRBV13 to TRBJ2-5; no reliable D call. Germline CDR1 reads PRHDT; CDR2 reads FYEKMQ (reference sequence). V was clipped by 1 base and J by 5 bases, with 5 bases between them. This CDR3 region has 12 residues. The full variable domain, in which reference TRBV13 and TRBJ2-5 provide the parts outside the CDR3, is AAGVIQSPRHLIKEKRETATLKCYPIPRHDTVYWYQQGPGQDPQFLISFYEKMQSDKGSIPDRFSAQQFSDYHSELNMSSLELGDSALYFCASSLVGETQYFGPGTRLLVL.

The chain combines TRBV10-3 with TRBJ2-3, with a possible D match to TRBD2 (5 bases). The CDR3 is made up of 13 amino acids. CDR1 is ENHRY, CDR2 SYGVKD, per germline. Trimming stripped 5 bases from V and 6 bases from J, with 12 bases between. Here the CDR3 reads CAISPDRGDTQYF. The CDR3 DNA reads TGTGCCATCAGTCCCGACCGCGGGGATACGCAGTATTTT.

The chain has TRBV5-1 and TRBJ2-4; 8 bases map to TRBD2. The germline V gene encodes CDR1 SGHRS and CDR2 YFSETQ. CDR3 size: 16 residues. J gave up 7 bases and V 4 bases, and 13 bases lay outside the gene matches. The CDR3 region is CASSAEPGGVRNIQYF. For the CDR3, the DNA is TGCGCCAGCAGCGCAGAACCGGGGGGGGTAAGGAACATTCAGTACTTC.

V is TRBV6-6 and J is TRBJ2-7; D is uncertain. This CDR3 region has 12 residues. Germline CDR1 and CDR2: MNHNY and SVGAGI (reference sequence). Trimming shortened V by 6 bases and J by 6 bases, and 12 bases separated the two germline ends. In nucleotides, the CDR3 is TGTGCCAGCAGGCCCGCCGGCCTCGAGCAGTACTTC. Its protein is CASRPAGLEQYF.

This chain connects TRBV10-1 to TRBJ2-1; 10 positions match TRBD2. Germline V CDR1 and CDR2: WNHNN, SYGVQD (reference sequence). CDR3 length: 20 amino acids. V lost 2 bases and J lost 7; bases outside the gene matches: 20. The DNA for the CDR3 is TGCGCCAGCAGTGAGCCAGACTCGGGAACCCTAGCGGGGGTGTTGAATGAGCAGTTCTTC. It encodes CASSEPDSGTLAGVLNEQFF.

The chain links TRBV27 to TRBJ1-1, with D perhaps matching TRBD1 (6 bases). Germline values: CDR1 MNHEY, CDR2 SMNVEV (reference sequence). This CDR3 region has 13 residues. V shed 3 bases and J shed 6 bases, with 11 bases lying between them. The CDR3 spells CASSLIGGAEAFF. In DNA form, the CDR3 reads TGTGCCAGCAGTTTGATAGGGGGGGCTGAAGCTTTCTTT.

This clone was found once. The rearrangement links TRBV27 to TRBJ2-2, with TRBD2 identical over 11 bases. The CDR3 sequence is 15 residues long. Germline V gene lookup returns CDR1 MNHEY and CDR2 SMNVEV (reference sequence). The V gene end was trimmed by 3 bases and the J gene end by 4 bases; junction bases not matched to a gene: 1. In nucleotides, the CDR3 is TGTGCCAGCAGTTTTAGCGGGGGGGTCACCGGGGAGCTGTTTTTT. This encodes CASSFSGGVTGELFF.

The gene calls are TRBV7-8 and TRBJ2-1; 9 nucleotides agree with TRBD2. The germline CDR1 and CDR2 sequences are SGHVS and FQNEAQ. With V trimmed by 5 bases and J by 5 bases, 4 bases remained unmatched. The CDR3 runs 14 residues. DNA for the CDR3: TGTGCCAGCAGCGCGGCTAGCGGGAACAATGAGCAGTTCTTC. Amino acids: CASSAASGNNEQFF.

V and J are TRBV4-1 and TRBJ1-4; 7 bases map to TRBD1. This CDR3 is 16 amino acids long. V shed 4 bases and J 9 bases; nucleotides not matched to a gene: 14. CDR1 and CDR2 (germline): MGHRA, YSYEKL. CDR3 DNA sequence: TGCGCCAGCAGCCTACAGTCGGGCAGGGGGGAAAAAAAACTGTTTTTT. Its protein product is CASSLQSGRGEKKLFF.

This rearrangement joins TRBV6-6 to TRBJ2-3; D ambiguous. This CDR3 contains 16 residues. Trimming shortened V by 0 bases and J by 3 bases, and 13 bases separated the two germline ends. Germline V gene sequence: CDR1 MNHNY, CDR2 SVGAGI (reference sequence). CDR3 sequence (DNA): TGTGCCAGCAGTTACTCGAATCCGGGTGTGACAGATACGCAGTATTTT. It specifies CASSYSNPGVTDTQYF.

The V gene is TRBV7-2, the J gene TRBJ1-3; D is undetermined. Trimming pared 5 bases from V and 0 bases from J, leaving 5 bases between. This CDR3 is built from 13 residues. Looked up from germline, CDR1 is SGHTA and CDR2 is FQGNSA. CDR3 loop: CASSKDSGNTIYF. For the CDR3, the DNA is TGTGCCAGCAGCAAGGACTCTGGAAACACCATATATTTT.

The chain combines TRBV7-9 with TRBJ1-1, with unresolved D. The V gene's germline CDR1 is SEHNR and CDR2 FQNEAQ (reference sequence). This CDR3 region has 14 residues. Trimming took off 4 bases at V and 3 bases at J, with 12 bases between the two ends. CDR3 amino acids: CASSYSNEYTEAFF. CDR3 DNA sequence: TGTGCCAGCAGCTATAGCAACGAGTACACTGAAGCTTTCTTT. Drawing the rest from reference TRBV7-9 and TRBJ1-1, the complete variable domain is DTGVSQNPRHKITKRGQNVTFRCDPISEHNRLYWYRQTLGQGPEFLTYFQNEAQLEKSRLLSDRFSAERPKGSFSTLEIQRTEQGDSAMYLCASSYSNEYTEAFFGQGTRLTVV.

The CDR3 DNA follows: TGTGCCAGCAGTGCGCCCGGGACAGGGATCGAGCAGTACTTC. Translated, it gives CASSAPGTGIEQYF. This sequence joins TRBV28 and TRBJ2-7, with 9 nucleotides matching TRBD1. Trimming cost V 5 bases and J 6 bases; bases outside gene matches: 8. Looked up from germline, CDR1 is MDHEN and CDR2 is SYDVKM. This CDR3 is 14 amino acids long.